This note documents a single T cell receptor beta chain sequence. Indicated time point: newly diagnosed GD, antithyroid drugs for less than 3 months. Construction of the TCR library relied on RNA isolated from PBMCs. Germline V lookup: CDR1 LGHNA, CDR2 YNFKEQ. V lost 0 bases and J lost 0, with 18 bases in between. This CDR3 has 19 residues. Through Arm-PCR of CDR3 regions and iRepertoire HTBI primers, TCR beta libraries were built. TCRdb analysed the multiplex PCR reads with MiXCR anew, one entry per CDR3 protein. The table has roughly 500,000 distinct CDR3 sequences, approximately 14% seen once. The data belong to a study of regulatory T cells in long-lasting Graves disease. These same data were also listed under a study on T cells in Graves' hyperthyroidism and ophthalmopathy.

The V call is TRBV4-2, the J call TRBJ2-1; a possible D gene is TRBD1 (6 bases). The material sequenced was peripheral blood mononuclear cells (PBMCs), taken at new diagnosis, from a patient treated with antithyroid drugs. The clonotype was recovered from a woman aged 50 to 65 with Graves disease. The CDR3: CASSQDRPEGVLSYNEQFF. The CDR3 bases are TGTGCCAGCAGCCAAGATAGGCCCGAGGGGGTCCTCTCCTACAATGAGCAGTTCTTC.